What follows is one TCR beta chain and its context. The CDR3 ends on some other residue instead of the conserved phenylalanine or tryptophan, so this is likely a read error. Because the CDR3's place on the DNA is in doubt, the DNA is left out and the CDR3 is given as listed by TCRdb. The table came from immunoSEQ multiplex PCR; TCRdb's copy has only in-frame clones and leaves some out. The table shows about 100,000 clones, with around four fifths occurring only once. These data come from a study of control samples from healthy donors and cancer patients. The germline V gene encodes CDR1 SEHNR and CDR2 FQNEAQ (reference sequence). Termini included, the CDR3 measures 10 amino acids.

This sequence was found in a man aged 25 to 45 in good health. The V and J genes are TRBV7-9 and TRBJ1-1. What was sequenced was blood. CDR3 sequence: CASSLEQLML.